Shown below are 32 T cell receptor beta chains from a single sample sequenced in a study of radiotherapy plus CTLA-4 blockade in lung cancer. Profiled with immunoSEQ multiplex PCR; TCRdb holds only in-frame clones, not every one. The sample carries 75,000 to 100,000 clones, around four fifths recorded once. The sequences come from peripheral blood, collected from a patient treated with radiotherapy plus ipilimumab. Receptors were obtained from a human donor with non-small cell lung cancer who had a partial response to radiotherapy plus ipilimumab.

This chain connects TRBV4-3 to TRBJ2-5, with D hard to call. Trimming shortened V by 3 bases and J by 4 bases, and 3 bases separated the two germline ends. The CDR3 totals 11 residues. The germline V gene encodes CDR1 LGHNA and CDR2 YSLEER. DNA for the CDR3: TGCGCCAGCAGCCACCGAGAGACCCAGTACTTC. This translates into CASSHRETQYF.

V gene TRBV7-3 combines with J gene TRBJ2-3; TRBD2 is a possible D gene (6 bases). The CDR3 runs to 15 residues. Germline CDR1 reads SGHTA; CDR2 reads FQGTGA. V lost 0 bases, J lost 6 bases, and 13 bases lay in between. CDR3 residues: CASSLTSGEWDTQYF. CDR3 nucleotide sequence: TGTGCCAGCAGCTTAACTAGCGGCGAATGGGATACGCAGTATTTT.

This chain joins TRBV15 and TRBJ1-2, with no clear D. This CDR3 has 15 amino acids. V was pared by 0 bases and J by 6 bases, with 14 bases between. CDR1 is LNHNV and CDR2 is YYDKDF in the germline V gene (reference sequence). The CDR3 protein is CATSRDRQDPHGYTF. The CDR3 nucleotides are TGTGCCACCAGCAGAGATAGGCAGGATCCCCATGGCTACACCTTC.

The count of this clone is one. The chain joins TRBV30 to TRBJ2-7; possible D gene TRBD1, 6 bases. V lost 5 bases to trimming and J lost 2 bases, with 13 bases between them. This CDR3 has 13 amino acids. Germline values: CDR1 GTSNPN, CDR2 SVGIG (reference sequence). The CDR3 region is CAWGWTETYEQYF. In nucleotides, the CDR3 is TGTGCCTGGGGGTGGACAGAGACCTACGAGCAGTACTTC.

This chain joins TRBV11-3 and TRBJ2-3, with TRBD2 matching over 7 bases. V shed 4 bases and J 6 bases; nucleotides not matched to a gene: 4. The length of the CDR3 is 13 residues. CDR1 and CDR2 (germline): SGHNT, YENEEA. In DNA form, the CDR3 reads TGTGCCAGCAGCTGGACTAGGACGGATACGCAGTATTTT. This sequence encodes CASSWTRTDTQYF. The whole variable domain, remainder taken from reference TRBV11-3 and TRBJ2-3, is EAGVVQSPRYKIIEKKQPVAFWCNPISGHNTLYWYLQNLGQGPELLIRYENEEAVDDSQLPKDRFSAERLKGVDSTLKIQPAELGDSAVYLCASSWTRTDTQYFGPGTRLTVL.

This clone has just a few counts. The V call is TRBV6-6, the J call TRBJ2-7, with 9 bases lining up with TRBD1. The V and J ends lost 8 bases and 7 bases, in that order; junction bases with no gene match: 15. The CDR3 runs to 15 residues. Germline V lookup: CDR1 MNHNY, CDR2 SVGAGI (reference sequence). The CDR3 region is CASGPTRDRVSEQYF. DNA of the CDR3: TGTGCCAGCGGCCCGACCCGGGACAGGGTGTCTGAGCAGTACTTC.

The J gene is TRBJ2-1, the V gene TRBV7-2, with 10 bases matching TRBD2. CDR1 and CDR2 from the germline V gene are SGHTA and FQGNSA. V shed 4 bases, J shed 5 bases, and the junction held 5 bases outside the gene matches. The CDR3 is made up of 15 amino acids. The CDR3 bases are TGTGCCAGCAGCTCCGGGACTAGCGCCAACAATGAGCAGTTCTTC. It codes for CASSSGTSANNEQFF.

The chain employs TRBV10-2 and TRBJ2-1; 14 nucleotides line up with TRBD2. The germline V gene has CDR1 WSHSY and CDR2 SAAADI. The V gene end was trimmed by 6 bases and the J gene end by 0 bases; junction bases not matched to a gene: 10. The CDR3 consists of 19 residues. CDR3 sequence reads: CASRPGLAGATSSYNEQFF. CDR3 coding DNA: TGCGCCAGCAGGCCGGGACTAGCGGGGGCCACGAGCTCCTACAATGAGCAGTTCTTC.

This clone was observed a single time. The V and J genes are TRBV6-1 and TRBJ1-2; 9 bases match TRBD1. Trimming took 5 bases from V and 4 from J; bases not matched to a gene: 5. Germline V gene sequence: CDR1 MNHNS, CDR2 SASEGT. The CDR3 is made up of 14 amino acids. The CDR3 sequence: CASSPGGQGYGYTF. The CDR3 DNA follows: TGTGCCAGCAGTCCCGGGGGACAGGGCTATGGCTACACCTTC.

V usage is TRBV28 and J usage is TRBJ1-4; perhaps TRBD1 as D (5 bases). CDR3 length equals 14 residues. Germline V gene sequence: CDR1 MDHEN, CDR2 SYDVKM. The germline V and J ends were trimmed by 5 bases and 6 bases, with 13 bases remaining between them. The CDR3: CASSPGDADEKLFF. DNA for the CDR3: TGTGCCAGCAGTCCGGGGGACGCAGATGAAAAACTGTTTTTT.

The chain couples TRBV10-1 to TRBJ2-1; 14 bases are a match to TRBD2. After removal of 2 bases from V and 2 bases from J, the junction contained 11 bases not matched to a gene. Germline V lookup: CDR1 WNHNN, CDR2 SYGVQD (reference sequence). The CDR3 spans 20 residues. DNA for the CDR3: TGCGCCAGCAGTGAGACCTACTCGACTAGCGGGAGGGTCCCCTACAATGAGCAGTTCTTC. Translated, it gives CASSETYSTSGRVPYNEQFF.

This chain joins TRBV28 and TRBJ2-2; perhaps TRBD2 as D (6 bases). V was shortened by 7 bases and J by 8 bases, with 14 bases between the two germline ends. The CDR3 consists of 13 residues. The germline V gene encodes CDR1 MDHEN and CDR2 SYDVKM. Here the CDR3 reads CASNGGDGGELFF. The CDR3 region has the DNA TGTGCCAGCAATGGAGGGGATGGAGGGGAGCTGTTTTTT.

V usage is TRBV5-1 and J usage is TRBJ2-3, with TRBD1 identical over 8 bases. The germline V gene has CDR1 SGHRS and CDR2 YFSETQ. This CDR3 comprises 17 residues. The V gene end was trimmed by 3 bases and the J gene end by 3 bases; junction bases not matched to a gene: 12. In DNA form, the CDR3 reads TGCGCCAGCAGCTCAGAACAGGGGGGTTCTGGTACAGATACGCAGTATTTT. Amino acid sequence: CASSSEQGGSGTDTQYF.

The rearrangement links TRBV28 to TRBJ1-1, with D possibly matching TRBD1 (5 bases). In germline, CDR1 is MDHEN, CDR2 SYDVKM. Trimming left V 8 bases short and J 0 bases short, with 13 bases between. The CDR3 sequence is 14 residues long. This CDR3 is CASGGGIMNTEAFF. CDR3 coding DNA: TGTGCCAGCGGGGGGGGGATTATGAACACTGAAGCTTTCTTT.

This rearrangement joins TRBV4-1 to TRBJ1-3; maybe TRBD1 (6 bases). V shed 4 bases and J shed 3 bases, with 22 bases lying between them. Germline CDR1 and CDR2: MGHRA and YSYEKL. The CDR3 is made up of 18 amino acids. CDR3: CASSPLGGREAGGNTIYF. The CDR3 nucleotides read TGCGCCAGCAGCCCGCTGGGGGGGCGGGAGGCAGGTGGAAACACCATATATTTT.

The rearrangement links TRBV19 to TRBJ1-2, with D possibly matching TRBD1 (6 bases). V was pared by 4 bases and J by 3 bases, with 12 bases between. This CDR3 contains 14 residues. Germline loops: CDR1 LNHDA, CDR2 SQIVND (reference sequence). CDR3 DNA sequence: TGTGCCAGTAGTACCAGGGGCCGGGACTATGGCTACACCTTC. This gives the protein CASSTRGRDYGYTF.

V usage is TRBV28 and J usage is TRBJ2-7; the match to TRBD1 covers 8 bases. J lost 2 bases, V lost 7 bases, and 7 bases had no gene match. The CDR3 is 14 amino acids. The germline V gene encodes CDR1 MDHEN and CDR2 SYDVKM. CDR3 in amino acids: CASKGTGVTYEQYF. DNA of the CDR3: TGTGCCAGCAAAGGGACAGGCGTTACCTACGAGCAGTACTTC.

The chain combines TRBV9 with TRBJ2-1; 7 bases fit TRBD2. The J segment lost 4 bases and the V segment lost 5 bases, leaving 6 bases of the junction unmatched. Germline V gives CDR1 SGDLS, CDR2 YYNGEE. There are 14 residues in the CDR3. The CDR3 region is CASSLASGYNEQFF. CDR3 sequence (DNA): TGTGCCAGCAGTCTGGCTAGCGGTTACAATGAGCAGTTCTTC.

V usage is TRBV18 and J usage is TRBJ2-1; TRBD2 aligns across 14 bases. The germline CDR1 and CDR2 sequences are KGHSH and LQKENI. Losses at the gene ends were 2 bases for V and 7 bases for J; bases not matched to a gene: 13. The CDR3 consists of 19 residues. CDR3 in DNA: TGTGCCAGCTCACCAGAGGGACTAGCGGGAGTAGCCCTCGGAAATGAGCAGTTCTTC. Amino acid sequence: CASSPEGLAGVALGNEQFF.

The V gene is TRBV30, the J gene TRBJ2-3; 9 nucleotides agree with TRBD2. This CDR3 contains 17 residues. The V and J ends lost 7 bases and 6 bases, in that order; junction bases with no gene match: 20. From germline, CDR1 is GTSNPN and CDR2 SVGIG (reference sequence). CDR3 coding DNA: TGTGCCTCGGGACGGGGGGGGGCGGGAGGGCCCAAGGATACGCAGTATTTT. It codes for CASGRGGAGGPKDTQYF. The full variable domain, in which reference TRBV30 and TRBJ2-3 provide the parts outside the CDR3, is SQTIHQWPATLVQPVGSPLSLECTVEGTSNPNLYWYRQAAGRGLQLLFYSVGIGQISSEVPQNLSASRPQDRQFILSSKKLLLSDSGFYLCASGRGGAGGPKDTQYFGPGTRLTVL.

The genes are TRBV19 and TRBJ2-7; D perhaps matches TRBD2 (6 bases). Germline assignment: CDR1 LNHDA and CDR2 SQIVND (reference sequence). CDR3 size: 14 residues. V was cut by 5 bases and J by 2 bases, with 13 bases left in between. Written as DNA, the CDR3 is TGTGCCAGTAGTGTCCGGGACTTAACCTACGAGCAGTACTTC. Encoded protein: CASSVRDLTYEQYF.

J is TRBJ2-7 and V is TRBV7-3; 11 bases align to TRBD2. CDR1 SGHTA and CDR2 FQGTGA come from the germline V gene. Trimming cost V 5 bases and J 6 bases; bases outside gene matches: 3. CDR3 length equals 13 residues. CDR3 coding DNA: TGTGCCAGCAGCCGAACTAGCGGGGGCGAGCAGTACTTC. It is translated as CASSRTSGGEQYF.

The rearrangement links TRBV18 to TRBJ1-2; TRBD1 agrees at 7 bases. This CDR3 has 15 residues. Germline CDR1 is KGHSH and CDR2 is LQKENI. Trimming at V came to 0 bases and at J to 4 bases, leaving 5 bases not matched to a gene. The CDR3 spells CASSPPAGQSYGYTF. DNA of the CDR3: TGTGCCAGCTCACCACCGGCGGGACAGAGCTATGGCTACACCTTC.

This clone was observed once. CDR3 region: CASSLALGARGEQFF. The CDR3 bases are TGCGCCAGCAGCTTGGCCCTCGGGGCCCGGGGGGAGCAGTTCTTC. The gene calls are TRBV5-1 and TRBJ2-1, with TRBD2 as a possible D gene (6 bases). V was trimmed by 0 bases and J by 10 bases, leaving 17 bases between them. This CDR3 is 15 amino acids long. CDR1 and CDR2 (germline): SGHRS, YFSETQ.

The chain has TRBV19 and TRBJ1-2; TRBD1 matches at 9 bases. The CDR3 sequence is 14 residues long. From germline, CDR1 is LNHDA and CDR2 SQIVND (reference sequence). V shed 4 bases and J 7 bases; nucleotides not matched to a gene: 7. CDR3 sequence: CASSTLQGASGYTF. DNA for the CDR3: TGTGCCAGTAGTACCCTACAGGGGGCGAGTGGCTACACCTTC.

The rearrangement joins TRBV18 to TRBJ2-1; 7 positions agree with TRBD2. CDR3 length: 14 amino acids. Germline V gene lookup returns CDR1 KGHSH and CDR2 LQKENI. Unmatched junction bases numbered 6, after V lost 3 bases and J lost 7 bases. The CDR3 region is CASSPGGDENEQFF. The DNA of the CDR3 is TGTGCCAGCTCACCGGGGGGGGACGAGAATGAGCAGTTCTTC.

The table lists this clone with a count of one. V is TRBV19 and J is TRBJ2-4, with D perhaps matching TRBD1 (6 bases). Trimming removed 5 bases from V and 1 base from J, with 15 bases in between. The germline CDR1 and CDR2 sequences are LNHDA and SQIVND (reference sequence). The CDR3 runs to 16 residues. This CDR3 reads CASSVQGRMAKNIQYF. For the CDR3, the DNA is TGTGCCAGTAGTGTCCAGGGGAGAATGGCCAAAAACATTCAGTACTTC.

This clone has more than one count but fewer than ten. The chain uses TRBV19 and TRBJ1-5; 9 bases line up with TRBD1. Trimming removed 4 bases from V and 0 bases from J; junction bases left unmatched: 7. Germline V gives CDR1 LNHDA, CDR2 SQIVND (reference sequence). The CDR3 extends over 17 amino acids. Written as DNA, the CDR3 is TGTGCCAGTAGTACATTACAGGGGGCTAATAGCAATCAGCCCCAGCATTTT. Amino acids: CASSTLQGANSNQPQHF.

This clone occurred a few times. The CDR3 here is CASSPWASRAEDTQYF. CDR3 bases: TGTGCCAGCAGCCCATGGGCCTCGAGGGCGGAAGATACGCAGTATTTT. This chain uses TRBV7-8 with TRBJ2-3, with D maybe TRBD2 (5 bases). This CDR3 has 16 amino acids. Trimming removed 5 bases from V and 5 bases from J, with 20 bases in between. Germline V lookup: CDR1 SGHVS, CDR2 FQNEAQ. The variable domain in full, completed from reference TRBV7-8 and TRBJ2-3, reads GAGVSQSPRYKVAKRGQDVALRCDPISGHVSLFWYQQALGQGPEFLTYFQNEAQLDKSGLPSDRFFAERPEGSVSTLKIQRTQQEDSAVYLCASSPWASRAEDTQYFGPGTRLTVL.

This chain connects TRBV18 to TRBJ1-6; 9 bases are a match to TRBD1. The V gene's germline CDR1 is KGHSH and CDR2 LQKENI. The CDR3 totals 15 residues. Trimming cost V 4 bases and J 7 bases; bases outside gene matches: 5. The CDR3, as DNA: TGTGCCAGCTCACTGTGGACAGGGGAAAATTCACCCCTCCACTTT. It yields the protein CASSLWTGENSPLHF.

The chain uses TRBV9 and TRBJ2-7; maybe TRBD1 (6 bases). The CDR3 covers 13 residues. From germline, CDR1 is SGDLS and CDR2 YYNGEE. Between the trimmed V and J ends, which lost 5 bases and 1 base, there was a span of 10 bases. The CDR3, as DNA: TGTGCCAGCAGTAGGACAGAATCCTACGAGCAGTACTTC. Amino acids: CASSRTESYEQYF.

CDR3 residues: CAWSAGTGSSYEQYF. DNA for the CDR3: TGTGCCTGGAGCGCCGGGACAGGGAGCTCCTACGAGCAGTACTTC. The rearrangement joins TRBV30 to TRBJ2-7; 9 bases are a match to TRBD1. The germline gives CDR1 GTSNPN, CDR2 SVGIG (reference sequence). This CDR3 spans 15 amino acids. After removal of 3 bases from V and 0 bases from J, the junction contained 6 bases not matched to a gene.